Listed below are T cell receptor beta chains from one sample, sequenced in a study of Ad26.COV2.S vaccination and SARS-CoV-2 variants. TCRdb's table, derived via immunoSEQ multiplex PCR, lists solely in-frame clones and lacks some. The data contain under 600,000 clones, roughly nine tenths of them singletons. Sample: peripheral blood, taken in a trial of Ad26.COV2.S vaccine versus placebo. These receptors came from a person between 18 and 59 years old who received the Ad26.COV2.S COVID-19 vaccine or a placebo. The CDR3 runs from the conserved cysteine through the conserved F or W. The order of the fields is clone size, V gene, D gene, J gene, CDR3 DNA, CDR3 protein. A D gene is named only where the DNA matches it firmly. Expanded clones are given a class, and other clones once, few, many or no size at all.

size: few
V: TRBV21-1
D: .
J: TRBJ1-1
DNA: TGTGCCAGCACCAAAGTAGGGGTTATGAACACTGAAGCTTTCTTT
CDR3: CASTKVGVMNTEAFF

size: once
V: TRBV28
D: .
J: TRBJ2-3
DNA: TGTGCCAGCAGCGCTACTAGCACAGATACGCAGTATTTT
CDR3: CASSATSTDTQYF

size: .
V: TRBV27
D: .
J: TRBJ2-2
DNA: TGTGCCAGCAGTTTAAATACGAAGGGGGAGCTGTTTTTT
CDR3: CASSLNTKGELFF

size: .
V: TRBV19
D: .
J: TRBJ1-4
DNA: TGTGCCAGTAGTATAGCCCCCGTGGGGGGGTGGACTAATGAAAAACTGTTTTTT
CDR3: CASSIAPVGGWTNEKLFF

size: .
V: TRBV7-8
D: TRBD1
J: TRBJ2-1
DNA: TGTGCCAGCAGCGGACAGGGGAGGAATGAGCAGTTCTTC
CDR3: CASSGQGRNEQFF

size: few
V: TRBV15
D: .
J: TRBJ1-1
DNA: TGTGCCACCAGCAGAGCAGAGAACACTGAAGCTTTCTTT
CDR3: CATSRAENTEAFF

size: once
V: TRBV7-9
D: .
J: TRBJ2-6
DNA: TGTGCCAGTAGAGGTCAGCAGGGCACCTACCCTGGGGCCAACGTCCTGACTTTC
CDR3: CASRGQQGTYPGANVLTF

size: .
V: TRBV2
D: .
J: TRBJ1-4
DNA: TGTGCCAGCAGGCCTCCGAGCGATAACAAAAAACTGTTTTTT
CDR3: CASRPPSDNKKLFF

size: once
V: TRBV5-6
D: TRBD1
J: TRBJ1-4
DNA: TGTGCCAGCAGCTTGGCCGCAGGGGGCAATGAAAAACTGTTTTTT
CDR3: CASSLAAGGNEKLFF

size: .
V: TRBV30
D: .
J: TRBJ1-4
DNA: TGTGCCTGGAGTACAGGAGGATGGGAAAAACTGTTTTTT
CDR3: CAWSTGGWEKLFF

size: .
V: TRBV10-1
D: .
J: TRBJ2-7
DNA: TGCGCCAGCAGTGAGCCTAGTCTGGACACTCAGGCCTACGAGCAGTACTTC
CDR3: CASSEPSLDTQAYEQYF

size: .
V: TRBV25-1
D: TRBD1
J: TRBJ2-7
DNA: TGTGCCAGCAGACCCACAGGGGCCCACGAGCAGTACTTC
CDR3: CASRPTGAHEQYF

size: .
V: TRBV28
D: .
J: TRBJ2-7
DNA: TGTGCCAGCAGTCCCAGAAACTACGAGCAGTACTTC
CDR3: CASSPRNYEQYF

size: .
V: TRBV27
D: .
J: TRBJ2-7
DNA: TGTGCCAGCAGTACACAGCCGGGGGCAGGTTACGAGCAGTACTTC
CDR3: CASSTQPGAGYEQYF

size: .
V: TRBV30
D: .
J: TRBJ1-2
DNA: TGTGCCTGGAGTGGTCGTTTGAGTTATGGCTACACCTTC
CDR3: CAWSGRLSYGYTF

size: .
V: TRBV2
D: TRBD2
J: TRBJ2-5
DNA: TGTGCCAGCAGGGCCAAAGCGGGAGGGTGGCAAGAGACCCAGTACTTC
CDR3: CASRAKAGGWQETQYF

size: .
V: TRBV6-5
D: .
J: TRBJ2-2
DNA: TGTGCCAGCAGAATAGGGCTACAGAACACCGGGGAGCTGTTTTTT
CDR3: CASRIGLQNTGELFF

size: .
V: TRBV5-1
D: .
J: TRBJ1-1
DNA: TGCGCCAGCAGATCCCCGGGTCCCCGAGGCCCGAACACTGAAGCTTTCTTT
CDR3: CASRSPGPRGPNTEAFF

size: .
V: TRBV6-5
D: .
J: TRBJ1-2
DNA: TGTGCCAGCAGACGCGGACAGTCGGATGGCTACACCTTC
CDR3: CASRRGQSDGYTF

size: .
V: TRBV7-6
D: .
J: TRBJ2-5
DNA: TGTGCCAGCAGCTTAGCGCTCCTGGGGACCCAGTACTTC
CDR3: CASSLALLGTQYF

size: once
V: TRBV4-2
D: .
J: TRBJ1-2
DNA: TGTGCCAGCAGCCAAGATGGGTATGGCTACACCTTC
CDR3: CASSQDGYGYTF

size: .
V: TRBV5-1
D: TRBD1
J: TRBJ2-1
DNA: TGCGCCAGCAGCCTCTACAGGGGTCAGGCTTCTGAGCAGTTCTTC
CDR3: CASSLYRGQASEQFF

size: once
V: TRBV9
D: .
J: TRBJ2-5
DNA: TGTGCCAGCAGCGTAGATCCTCCCGGGGGAGGACAAGAGACCCAGTACTTC
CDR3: CASSVDPPGGGQETQYF

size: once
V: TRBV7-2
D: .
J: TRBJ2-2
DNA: TGTGCCAGCAGCTTAGTGCTGGGGCCCGGGGAGCTGTTTTTT
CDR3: CASSLVLGPGELFF

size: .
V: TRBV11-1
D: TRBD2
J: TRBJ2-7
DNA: TGTGCCAGCAGCCCAGGGACTAGCGCCTACGAGCAGTACTTC
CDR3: CASSPGTSAYEQYF

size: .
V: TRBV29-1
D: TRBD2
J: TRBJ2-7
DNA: TGCAGCGCAATGGGAGGGGTATATTCTTACGAGCAGTACTTC
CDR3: CSAMGGVYSYEQYF

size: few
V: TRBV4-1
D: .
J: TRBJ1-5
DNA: TGCGCCAGCAGCCCAGGACAGCTACATCAGCCCCAGCATTTT
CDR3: CASSPGQLHQPQHF

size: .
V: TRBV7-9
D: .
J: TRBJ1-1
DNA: TGTGCCAGCAGCTTTCACAGGTCCGGGGCTGAAGCTTTCTTT
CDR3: CASSFHRSGAEAFF

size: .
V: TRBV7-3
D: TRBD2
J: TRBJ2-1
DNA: TGTGCCAGCAGCCCCGGACTAGCGGGAGTTCATCAGCAGTTCTTC
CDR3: CASSPGLAGVHQQFF

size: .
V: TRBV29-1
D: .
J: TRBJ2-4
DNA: TGCAGCGCTGTTTGGGACCAGCCTAGATCCAACATTCAGTACTTC
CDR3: CSAVWDQPRSNIQYF

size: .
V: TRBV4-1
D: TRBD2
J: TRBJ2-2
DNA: TGCGCCAGCAGCCACGGGGGGGCGAACACCGGGGAGCTGTTTTTT
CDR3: CASSHGGANTGELFF

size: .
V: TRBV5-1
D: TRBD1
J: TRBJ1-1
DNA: TGCGCCAGCAGCGTACAGGGGGCGAGTACTGAAGCTTTCTTT
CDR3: CASSVQGASTEAFF

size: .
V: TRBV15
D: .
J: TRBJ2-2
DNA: TGTGTATCATCTCAGGAGCAGGGTGGAACCGGGGAGCTGTTTTTT
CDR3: CVSSQEQGGTGELFF

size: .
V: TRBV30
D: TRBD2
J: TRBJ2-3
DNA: TGTGCCTGGAGTGTACAAAGGACTAGCGGGAGTAGGGATACGCAGTATTTT
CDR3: CAWSVQRTSGSRDTQYF

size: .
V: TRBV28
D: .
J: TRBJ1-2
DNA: TGTGCCAGCAGTTTAGGGATGGGAGGCTACACCTTC
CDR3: CASSLGMGGYTF

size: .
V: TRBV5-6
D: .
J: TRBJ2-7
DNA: TGTGCCAGCAGCTTGCGTGACGCCGGATTGGGGCAGTACTTC
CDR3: CASSLRDAGLGQYF

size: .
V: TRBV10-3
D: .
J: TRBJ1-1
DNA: TGTGCCATCAGTGAGGGGCTAGCAGGGGTGAACACTGAAGCTTTCTTT
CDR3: CAISEGLAGVNTEAFF

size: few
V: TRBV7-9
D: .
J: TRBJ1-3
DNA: TGTGCCAGCAGCCGGACAGAGACCTCTGGAAACACCATATATTTT
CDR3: CASSRTETSGNTIYF

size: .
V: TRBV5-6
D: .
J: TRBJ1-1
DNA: TGTGCCAGCAGTCACCCGGGACAGAACACTGAAGCTTTCTTT
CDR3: CASSHPGQNTEAFF

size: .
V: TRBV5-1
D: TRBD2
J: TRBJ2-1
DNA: TGCGCCAGCAGCTTGGATAGTCTAGCGGGCTTCGTTCGAGAGCAGTTCTTC
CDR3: CASSLDSLAGFVREQFF

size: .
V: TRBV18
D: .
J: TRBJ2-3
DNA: TGTGCCAGCTCACCACCCGTTGGGGTACTAGATACGCAGTATTTT
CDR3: CASSPPVGVLDTQYF

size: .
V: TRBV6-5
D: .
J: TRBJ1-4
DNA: TGTGCCAGCAGTTATAAATCCGGGTCAGGGCATGAAAAACTGTTTTTT
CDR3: CASSYKSGSGHEKLFF

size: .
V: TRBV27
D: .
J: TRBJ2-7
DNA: TGTGCCAGCAGTTACCGGGAGCGCAGCCGCTACGAGCAGTACTTC
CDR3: CASSYRERSRYEQYF

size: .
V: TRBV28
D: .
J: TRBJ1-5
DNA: TGTGCCAGCGGGGGGTTGCGCAATCAGCCCCAGCATTTT
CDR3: CASGGLRNQPQHF

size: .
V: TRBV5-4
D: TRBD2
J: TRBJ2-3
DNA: TGTGCCAGCAGCGATGCCCGACTAGCGGGGACGGATACGCAGTATTTT
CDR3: CASSDARLAGTDTQYF

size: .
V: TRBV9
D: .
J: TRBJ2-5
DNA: TGTGCCAGCAGCGTTAACTTTGGCGAGACCCAGTACTTC
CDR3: CASSVNFGETQYF

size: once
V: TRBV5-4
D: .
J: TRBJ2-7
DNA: TGTGCCACACACAGCATAGGGGGGCACTACGAGCAGTACTTC
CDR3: CATHSIGGHYEQYF

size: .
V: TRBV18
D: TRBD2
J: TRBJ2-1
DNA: TGTGCCAGCTCACCGTTGTCTAGCGGATTGTACAATGAGCAGTTCTTC
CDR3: CASSPLSSGLYNEQFF

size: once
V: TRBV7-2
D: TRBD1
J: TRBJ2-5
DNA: TGTGCCAGCAGCCCTGACAGGGGGCGAGAGGAGACCCAGTACTTC
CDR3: CASSPDRGREETQYF

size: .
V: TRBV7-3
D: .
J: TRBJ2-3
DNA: TGTGCCAGCAGCTTATACGGACCTGGGTCAACTACAGATACGCAGTATTTT
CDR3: CASSLYGPGSTTDTQYF

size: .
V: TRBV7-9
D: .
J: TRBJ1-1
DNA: TGTGCCAGCAGCTTCATCCCTCTGAACACTGAAGCTTTCTTT
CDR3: CASSFIPLNTEAFF

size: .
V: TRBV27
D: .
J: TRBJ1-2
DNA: TGTGCCAGCAGCAGGAGGGCATCTAACTATGGCTACACCTTC
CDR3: CASSRRASNYGYTF

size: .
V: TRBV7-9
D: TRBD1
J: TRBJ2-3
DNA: TGTGCCAGCAGCCCCCGGGACAGTTCCCGTCATACGCAGTATTTT
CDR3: CASSPRDSSRHTQYF

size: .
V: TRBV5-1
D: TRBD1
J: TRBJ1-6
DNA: TGCGCCAGCAGCTTGGTCGGACAGGGGATACCCCTCCACTTT
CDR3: CASSLVGQGIPLHF

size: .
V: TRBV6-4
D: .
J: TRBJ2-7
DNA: TGTGCCAGCAGTCAGATCGGGAGACCCTACGAGCAGTACTTC
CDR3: CASSQIGRPYEQYF

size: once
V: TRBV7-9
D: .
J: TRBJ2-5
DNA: TGTGCCAGCAGCTTAGGATCAGTGGGAAGGGGAGAGACCCAGTACTTC
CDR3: CASSLGSVGRGETQYF

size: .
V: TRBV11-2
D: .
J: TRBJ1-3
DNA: TGTGCCAGCAGCTCCCCCGGGAACACCATATATTTT
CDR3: CASSSPGNTIYF

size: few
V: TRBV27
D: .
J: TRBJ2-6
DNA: TGTGCCAGCAGTACCATCAACTCTGGGGCCAACGTCCTGACTTTC
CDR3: CASSTINSGANVLTF

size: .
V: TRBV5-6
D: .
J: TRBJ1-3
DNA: TGTGCCAGCAGCTTGCGGTTGGCTGGAAACACCATATATTTT
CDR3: CASSLRLAGNTIYF

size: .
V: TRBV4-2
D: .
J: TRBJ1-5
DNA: TGTGCCAGCAGCCAAGATGGGTATCAGCCCCAGCATTTT
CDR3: CASSQDGYQPQHF